This entry features one TCR beta chain sequence. Its antigen remains unknown. The sample comes from a study of regulatory T cells in long-lasting Graves disease. Study results and caveats: Accuracy may have been reduced by the small sample size.

Arm-PCR of CDR3 regions with iRepertoire HTBI primers generated TCR beta libraries. Via MiXCR, TCRdb re-called the multiplex PCR reads, giving one row per CDR3 protein. Here the sample spans hundreds of thousands of distinct CDR3 sequences, around 32% being singletons. Germline lookup yields CDR1 MNHNS and CDR2 SASEGT. The V end was cut by 6 bases, the J end by 2 bases, with 10 bases between. The CDR3 runs to 13 residues. The time point was: persistent/refractory GD, antithyroid drugs over 5 years with positive TRAb. From RNA extracted from PBMCs, the TCR library was made. The starting material was peripheral blood mononuclear cells (PBMCs), obtained when the disease was refractory, from a patient treated with antithyroid drugs. This TCR derives from a female donor with Graves disease. The rearrangement links TRBV6-1 to TRBJ1-2; D gene ambiguous. Here the CDR3 reads CASRSRTNYGYTF. The CDR3 nucleotides read TGTGCCAGCAGAAGCAGGACCAACTATGGCTACACCTTC.